The clone carrying this T cell receptor (beta chain) was counted a few times. This record belongs to a study of blood T cell repertoires in COVID-19. About the research overall: The analysed material was cDNA or gDNA that came from T cells, B-cell-depleted T cells, or PBMCs.

The data were produced by immunoSEQ multiplex PCR, yet TCRdb's version contains in-frame clones alone and is incomplete. The repertoire includes approximately 72,000 clones, almost 85% of them detected once, and roughly 23% sits in the top ten. Germline V gives CDR1 SGHRS, CDR2 YFSETQ. The CDR3 covers 15 residues. J was trimmed by 4 bases and V by 4 bases; bases with no gene match: 5. The sequenced sample consisted of peripheral blood. This sequence originates from a man aged 50 to 59 with acute or convalescent COVID-19. The chain links TRBV5-1 to TRBJ2-3, with 11 bases that match TRBD1. CDR3 nucleotides: TGCGCCAGCAGCCCAGGGACAGGGGGTTCAGATACGCAGTATTTT. Its translation: CASSPGTGGSDTQYF.